The 6 T cell receptor beta chains below come from one sample, sequenced in a study of cytomegalovirus exposure and HLA in healthy donors. With 60 Vbeta and 13 Jbeta primers, the PCR was carried out. Assay used: immunoSEQ multiplex PCR; TCRdb lists only in-frame clones, some missing. The sample lists tens of thousands of clones; over 60% were seen once. The specimen sequenced was PBMCs. The origin of the receptors is a woman between 45 and 65 years old in good health and CMV-seropositive.

The V and J genes are TRBV7-2 and TRBJ2-5; 14 nucleotides line up with TRBD2. J lost 5 bases, V lost 4 bases, and 3 bases had no gene match. CDR1 SGHTA and CDR2 FQGNSA come from the germline V gene. The CDR3 extends over 15 amino acids. The CDR3 bases are TGTGCCAGCAGCTCAAGACTAGCGGGGGGGGAGACCCAGTACTTC. Protein: CASSSRLAGGETQYF.

This clone was observed once. The CDR3 DNA follows: TGTGCCAGTAGCGCATCCGGGACAGCCACCGTCACCGGGGAGCTGTTTTTT. As protein: CASSASGTATVTGELFF. The chain has TRBV19 and TRBJ2-2; TRBD1 agrees at 7 bases. The CDR3 has 17 residues. Per germline, CDR1 LNHDA and CDR2 SQIVND (reference sequence). The V gene end was trimmed by 6 bases and the J gene end by 4 bases; junction bases not matched to a gene: 14.

The V and J genes are TRBV28 and TRBJ1-5, with D unresolved. CDR3 length equals 17 residues. V was clipped by 2 bases and J by 0 bases, with 14 bases between them. Germline V gene lookup returns CDR1 MDHEN and CDR2 SYDVKM. The CDR3: CASSLPVWEYSNQPQHF. Written as DNA, the CDR3 is TGTGCCAGCAGTTTACCGGTGTGGGAGTATAGCAATCAGCCCCAGCATTTT.

This clone was seen only a few times. V and J are TRBV11-2 and TRBJ1-6; TRBD1 agrees at 12 bases. Germline V gives CDR1 SGHAT, CDR2 FQNNGV. The V and J ends lost 6 bases and 9 bases, in that order; junction bases with no gene match: 3. CDR3 length: 14 amino acids. The CDR3, as DNA: TGTGCCAGCAGAGGGACAGGGGGCTTTTCACCCCTCCACTTT. Its translation is CASRGTGGFSPLHF.

The genes are TRBV30 and TRBJ1-3, with D unresolved. Per the germline V gene, CDR1 is GTSNPN and CDR2 is SVGIG (reference sequence). CDR3 length equals 15 residues. The V end lost 4 bases, the J end lost 2 bases, and 15 bases lay between the germline ends. The CDR3 region is CAWTPQTYPGNTIYF. Here the CDR3 DNA reads TGTGCCTGGACGCCACAGACCTATCCTGGAAACACCATATATTTT.

CDR3: CASSLAVGGYTF. The CDR3 bases are TGTGCCAGCAGCTTAGCGGTCGGTGGCTACACCTTC. This chain connects TRBV7-2 to TRBJ1-2; unclear D gene. Germline assignment: CDR1 SGHTA and CDR2 FQGNSA. This CDR3 region has 12 residues. Trimming took 0 bases from V and 7 from J, leaving 6 bases between them.